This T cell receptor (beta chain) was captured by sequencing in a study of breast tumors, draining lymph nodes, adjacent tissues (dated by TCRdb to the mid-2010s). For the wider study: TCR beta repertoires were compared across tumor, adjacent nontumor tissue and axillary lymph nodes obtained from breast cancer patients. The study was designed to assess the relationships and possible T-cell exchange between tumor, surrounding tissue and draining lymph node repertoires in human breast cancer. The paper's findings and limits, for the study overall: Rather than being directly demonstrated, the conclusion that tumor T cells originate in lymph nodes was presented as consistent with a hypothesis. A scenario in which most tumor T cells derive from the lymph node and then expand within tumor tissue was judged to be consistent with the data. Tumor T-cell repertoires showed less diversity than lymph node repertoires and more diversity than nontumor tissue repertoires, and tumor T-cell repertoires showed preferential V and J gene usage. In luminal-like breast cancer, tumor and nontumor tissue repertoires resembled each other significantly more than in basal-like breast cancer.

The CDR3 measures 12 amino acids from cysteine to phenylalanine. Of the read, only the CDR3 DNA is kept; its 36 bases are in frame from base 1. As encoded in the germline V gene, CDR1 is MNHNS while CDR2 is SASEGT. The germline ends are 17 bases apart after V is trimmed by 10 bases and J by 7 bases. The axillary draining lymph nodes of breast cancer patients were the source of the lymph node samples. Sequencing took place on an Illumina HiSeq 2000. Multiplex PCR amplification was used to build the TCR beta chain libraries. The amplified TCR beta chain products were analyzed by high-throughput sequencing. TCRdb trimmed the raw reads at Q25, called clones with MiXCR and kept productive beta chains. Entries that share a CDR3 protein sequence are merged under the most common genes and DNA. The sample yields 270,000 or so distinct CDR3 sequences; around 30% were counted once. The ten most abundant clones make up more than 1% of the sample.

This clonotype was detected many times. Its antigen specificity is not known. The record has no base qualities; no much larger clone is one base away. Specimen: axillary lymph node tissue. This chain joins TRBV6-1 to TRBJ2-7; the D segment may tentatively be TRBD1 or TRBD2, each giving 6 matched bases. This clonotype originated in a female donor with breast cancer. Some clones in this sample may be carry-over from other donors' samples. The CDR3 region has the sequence CAIIRGEEEQYF. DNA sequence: TGTGCCATCATAAGGGGGGAAGAGGAGCAGTACTTC.